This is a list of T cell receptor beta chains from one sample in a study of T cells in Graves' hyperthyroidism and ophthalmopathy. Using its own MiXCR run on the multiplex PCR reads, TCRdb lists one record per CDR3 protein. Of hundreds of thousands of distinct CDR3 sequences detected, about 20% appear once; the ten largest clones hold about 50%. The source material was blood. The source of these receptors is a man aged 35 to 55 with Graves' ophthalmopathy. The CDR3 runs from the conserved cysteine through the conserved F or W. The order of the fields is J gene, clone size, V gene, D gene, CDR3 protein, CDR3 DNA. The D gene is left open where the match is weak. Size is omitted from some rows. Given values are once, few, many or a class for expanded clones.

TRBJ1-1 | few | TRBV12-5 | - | CASGLGSNTEAFF | TGTGCTAGTGGTTTGGGATCTAACACTGAAGCTTTCTTT
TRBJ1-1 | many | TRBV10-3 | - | CAIRGAYSSTEAFF | TGTGCCATCAGAGGAGCTTATTCCTCCACTGAAGCTTTCTTT
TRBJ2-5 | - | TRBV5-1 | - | CASSSTGTALTLETQYF | TGCGCCAGCAGCTCAACCGGGACCGCACTAACCCTAGAGACCCAGTACTTC
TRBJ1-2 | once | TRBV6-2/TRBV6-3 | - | CASREGAYGYTF | TGTGCCAGCAGGGAGGGTGCCTATGGCTACACCTTC
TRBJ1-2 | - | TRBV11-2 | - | CASSSLKQGINYGYTF | TGTGCCAGCAGCTCCCTAAAGCAGGGGATTAACTATGGCTACACCTTC
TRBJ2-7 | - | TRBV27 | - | CVSSFGLASYEQYF | TGTGTCAGCAGTTTTGGGCTAGCAAGTTACGAGCAGTACTTC
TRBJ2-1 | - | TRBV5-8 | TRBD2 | CASSLVGGTATANNEQFF | TGTGCCAGCAGCTTGGTGGGGGGGACTGCGACAGCAAACAATGAGCAGTTCTTC
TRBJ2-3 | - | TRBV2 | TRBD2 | CASSDVWTSGNSTDTQYF | TGTGCCAGCAGTGACGTTTGGACTAGCGGGAATAGCACAGATACGCAGTATTTT
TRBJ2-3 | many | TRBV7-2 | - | CASSLNRNTDTQYF | TGTGCCAGCAGCTTAAACAGGAACACAGATACGCAGTATTTT
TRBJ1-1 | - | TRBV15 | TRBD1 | CATSSGTGGRGGTEAFF | TGTGCCACCAGCTCCGGGACAGGGGGCAGAGGGGGCACTGAAGCTTTCTTT
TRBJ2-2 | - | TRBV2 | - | CASSRDFGGELFF | TGTGCCAGCAGCCGGGACTTCGGGGGGGAGCTGTTTTTT
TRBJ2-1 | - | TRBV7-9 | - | CASSLRASRSYNEQFF | TGTGCCAGCAGCTTACGGGCTTCCCGCTCCTACAATGAGCAGTTCTTC
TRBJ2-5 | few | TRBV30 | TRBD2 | CAWGGGPETQYF | TGTGCCTGGGGGGGGGGACCAGAGACCCAGTACTTC
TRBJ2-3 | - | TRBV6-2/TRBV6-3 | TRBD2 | CASSKTSGGPTDTQYF | TGTGCCAGCAGCAAAACTAGCGGGGGCCCCACAGATACGCAGTATTTT
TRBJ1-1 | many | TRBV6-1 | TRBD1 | CASSIGDRGHVGAFF | TGTGCCAGCAGTATAGGGGACAGGGGGCATGTGGGAGCTTTCTTT
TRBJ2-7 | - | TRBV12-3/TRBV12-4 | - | CASRHSKRSYEQYF | TGTGCCAGCAGGCACTCCAAGCGTTCCTACGAGCAGTACTTC
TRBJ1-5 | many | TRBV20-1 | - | CSASRGLYQPQHF | TGCAGTGCTAGTAGGGGGTTGTATCAGCCCCAGCATTTT
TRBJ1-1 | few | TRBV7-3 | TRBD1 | CASSSTGQGGDTEAFF | TGTGCCAGCAGCTCCACGGGACAGGGGGGTGACACTGAAGCTTTCTTT
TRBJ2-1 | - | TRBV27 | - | CASIGGAYNEQFF | TGTGCCAGCATTGGCGGGGCCTACAATGAGCAGTTCTTC
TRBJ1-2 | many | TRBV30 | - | CAWSGQARLGYTF | TGTGCCTGGAGTGGGCAGGCCCGCTTGGGCTACACCTTC
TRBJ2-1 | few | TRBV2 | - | CASSHTGRGVDNEQFF | TGTGCCAGCAGCCACACAGGCAGGGGGGTGGACAATGAGCAGTTCTTC
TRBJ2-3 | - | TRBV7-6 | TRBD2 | CASRPGASGTPTGADTQYF | TGTGCCAGCAGACCTGGGGCTAGCGGGACTCCTACCGGGGCAGATACGCAGTATTTT
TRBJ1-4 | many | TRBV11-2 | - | CASPGTGNEKLFF | TGTGCCAGCCCGGGCACAGGGAATGAAAAACTGTTTTTT
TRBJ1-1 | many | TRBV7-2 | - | CASSPLTEAFF | TGTGCCAGCAGCCCACTGACTGAAGCTTTCTTT
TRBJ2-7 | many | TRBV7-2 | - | CASSSTLPANEQYF | TGTGCCAGCAGCTCTACCCTCCCGGCAAACGAGCAGTACTTC
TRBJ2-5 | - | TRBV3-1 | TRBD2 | CASSLRRLAGGQETQYF | TGTGCCAGCAGCCTCCGAAGACTAGCGGGGGGTCAAGAGACCCAGTACTTC
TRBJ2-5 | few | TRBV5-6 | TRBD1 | CASSRAGQGETQYF | TGTGCCAGCAGCCGAGCTGGACAGGGGGAGACCCAGTACTTC
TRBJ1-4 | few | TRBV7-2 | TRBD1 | CASSFGQANEKLFF | TGTGCCAGCAGCTTCGGACAGGCAAATGAAAAACTGTTTTTT
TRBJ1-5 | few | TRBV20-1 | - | CSARDSQQSSNQPQHF | TGCAGTGCTAGAGATTCCCAACAATCTAGCAATCAGCCCCAGCATTTT
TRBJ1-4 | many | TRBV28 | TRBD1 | CASSLRQGVATNEKLFF | TGTGCCAGCAGCCTTCGACAGGGGGTTGCAACTAATGAAAAACTGTTTTTT
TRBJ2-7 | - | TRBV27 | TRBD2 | CASTSIAGGPYEQYF | TGTGCCAGCACCTCCATAGCGGGAGGGCCCTACGAGCAGTACTTC
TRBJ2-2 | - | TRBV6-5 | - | CASSYSGGATGELFF | TGTGCCAGCAGTTACTCGGGCGGGGCCACCGGGGAGCTGTTTTTT
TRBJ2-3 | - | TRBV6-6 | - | CASSYSSEGAPTDTQYF | TGTGCCAGCAGTTACTCTTCGGAGGGCGCGCCCACAGATACGCAGTATTTT
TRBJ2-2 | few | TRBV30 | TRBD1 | CAFPRDSFTGELFF | TGTGCCTTCCCCAGGGACAGCTTCACCGGGGAGCTGTTTTTT
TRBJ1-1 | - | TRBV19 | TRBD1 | CASSPPTGRSAEAFF | TGTGCCAGTAGTCCCCCGACAGGGAGGAGCGCTGAAGCTTTCTTT
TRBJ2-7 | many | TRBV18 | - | CASSPSVYEQYF | TGTGCCAGCTCACCATCGGTTTACGAGCAGTACTTC
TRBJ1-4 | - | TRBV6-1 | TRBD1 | CASSPRNRQGDEKLFF | TGTGCCAGCAGCCCCAGGAACCGACAGGGTGATGAAAAACTGTTTTTT